This record concerns one T cell receptor (beta chain) sequence. This table comes from immunoSEQ multiplex PCR, and its TCRdb copy is limited to in-frame clones, with some not included. Among more than 350,000 clones listed, 80% to 90% were seen once. The entry originates in a study of blood T cell repertoires in COVID-19. Overall study context: COVID-19 samples collected from the United States, Italy and Spain covered acute and convalescent phases. The cDNA or gDNA used as material had been derived from T cells, B-cell-depleted T cells, or PBMCs.

In Seattle, patients joined the study during active infection and were tracked longitudinally. The CDR3 runs 13 residues. Trimming stripped 2 bases from V and 7 bases from J, with 9 bases between. Germline CDR1 and CDR2: SGHDT and YYEEEE. The TCR was taken from a woman in her thirties with COVID-19, enrolled during active disease. The chain carries TRBV5-6 and TRBJ2-2; tentatively, D is TRBD1 (5 bases). Sequencing was carried out using peripheral blood. CDR3 DNA: TGTGCCAGCAGCTTCAGGGTGGGCGGGGAGCTGTTTTTT. This gives the protein CASSFRVGGELFF.